These 27 T cell receptor beta chains were sequenced from one sample in a study of PD-1 blockade in mismatch repair-deficient tumors. The repertoire was sequenced with immunoSEQ multiplex PCR; TCRdb's copy has only in-frame clones and lacks some. This sample has 55,000 to 85,000 clones, with around 73% found just once. The specimen was peripheral blood, collected 2 weeks after starting pembrolizumab. The receptors shown here come from an adult with mismatch repair-deficient cancer.

The V and J genes are TRBV5-1 and TRBJ1-1; D uncertain. The germline CDR1 and CDR2 sequences are SGHRS and YFSETQ. V lost 3 bases and J lost 2, with 8 bases in between. The CDR3 extends over 13 amino acids. The CDR3 DNA is TGCGCCAGCAGCTCTCTCCCAAACACTGAAGCTTTCTTT. Amino acids: CASSSLPNTEAFF. The variable domain in full, completed from reference TRBV5-1 and TRBJ1-1, reads KAGVTQTPRYLIKTRGQQVTLSCSPISGHRSVSWYQQTPGQGLQFLFEYFSETQRNKGNFPGRFSGRQFSNSRSEMNVSTLELGDSALYLCASSSLPNTEAFFGQGTRLTVV.

The V gene is TRBV11-3, the J gene TRBJ2-2; tentative D call: TRBD1 (5 bases). The CDR3 has 15 residues. Per the germline V gene, CDR1 is SGHNT and CDR2 is YENEEA. V was shortened by 0 bases and J by 6 bases, with 11 bases between the two germline ends. The CDR3 DNA sequence: TGTGCCAGCAGCTTAGATCAAGGGGTTGCCGGGGAGCTGTTTTTT. Its translation is CASSLDQGVAGELFF.

The CDR3 sequence: CASSYSREQFF. CDR3 DNA: TGTGCCAGCAGCTATTCCAGGGAGCAGTTCTTC. The V call is TRBV11-3, the J call TRBJ2-1; no reliable D call. The V and J ends lost 4 bases and 10 bases respectively, with 8 bases between them. The CDR3 contains 11 residues. Looked up from germline, CDR1 is SGHNT and CDR2 is YENEEA.

This clone has just a few counts. The chain combines TRBV27 with TRBJ1-2; weak D call: TRBD1 (5 bases). CDR1 is MNHEY, CDR2 SMNVEV, per germline (reference sequence). V was clipped by 6 bases and J by 4 bases, with 15 bases between them. The CDR3 length is 14 residues. In DNA form, the CDR3 reads TGTGCCAGCAGATCCCCAGGGTGGGGCTATGGCTACACCTTC. Translation: CASRSPGWGYGYTF.

This chain uses TRBV7-9 with TRBJ2-3, with TRBD2 matching over 7 bases. The V gene end was trimmed by 2 bases and the J gene end by 3 bases; junction bases not matched to a gene: 2. The CDR3 length is 14 residues. The V gene's germline CDR1 is SEHNR and CDR2 FQNEAQ (reference sequence). The CDR3 nucleotides are TGTGCCAGCAGCTTATGGCGGGGGACAGATACGCAGTATTTT. Protein: CASSLWRGTDTQYF.

This clone has more than one count but fewer than ten. V and J are TRBV7-2 and TRBJ2-1; 9 nucleotides agree with TRBD2. Germline V gene sequence: CDR1 SGHTA, CDR2 FQGNSA. The CDR3 has 14 amino acids. Trimming removed 3 bases from V and 9 bases from J; junction bases left unmatched: 6. CDR3 DNA sequence: TGTGCCAGCAGCTTTCTAGGGACTAGCAGTGAGCAGTTCTTC. Its protein is CASSFLGTSSEQFF. Drawing the rest from reference TRBV7-2 and TRBJ2-1, the complete variable domain is GAGVSQSPSNKVTEKGKDVELRCDPISGHTALYWYRQSLGQGLEFLIYFQGNSAPDKSGLPSDRFSAERTGGSVSTLTIQRTQQEDSAVYLCASSFLGTSSEQFFGPGTRLTVL.

The rearrangement uses TRBV11-3 and TRBJ1-2; maybe TRBD1 (6 bases). The CDR3 loop spans 16 amino acids. Trimming pared 5 bases from V and 6 bases from J, leaving 22 bases between. Per the germline V gene, CDR1 is SGHNT and CDR2 is YENEEA. CDR3: CASSPGAGGSQHGYTF. The CDR3 bases are TGTGCCAGCAGCCCAGGGGCCGGGGGGAGCCAGCATGGCTACACCTTC.

In its sample, this clone was seen a few times. CDR3 DNA sequence: TGTGCCAGCAGGGAAACAGGCTCCTACGAGCAGTACTTC. Amino acid sequence: CASRETGSYEQYF. The chain combines TRBV6-5 with TRBJ2-7; a weak D match, TRBD1 (5 bases). The V gene's germline CDR1 is MNHEY and CDR2 SVGAGI. The CDR3 runs 13 residues. Trimming left V 6 bases short and J 0 bases short, with 9 bases between.

This chain links TRBV7-6 with TRBJ1-1; D ambiguous. This CDR3 comprises 14 residues. V was shortened by 2 bases and J by 0 bases, with 7 bases between the two germline ends. CDR1 is SGHVS and CDR2 is FNYEAQ in the germline V gene. In DNA form, the CDR3 reads TGTGCCAGCAGCTTAAAGGGAGTGAACACTGAAGCTTTCTTT. Protein product: CASSLKGVNTEAFF.

The chain carries TRBV30 and TRBJ2-1; TRBD2 agrees at 8 bases. CDR3 length: 15 amino acids. Germline CDR1 is GTSNPN and CDR2 is SVGIG (reference sequence). J was trimmed by 8 bases and V by 1 base; bases with no gene match: 10. The CDR3 DNA sequence: TGTGCCTGGAGTGCGAGATTAGCGGGAAAAGATGAGCAGTTCTTC. Its translation: CAWSARLAGKDEQFF.

This sequence joins TRBV19 and TRBJ1-1, with unresolved D. The germline V gene encodes CDR1 LNHDA and CDR2 SQIVND (reference sequence). Trimming took 2 bases from V and 0 from J, leaving 4 bases between them. The CDR3 extends over 13 amino acids. DNA for the CDR3: TGTGCCAGTAGTATACTCGTGAACACTGAAGCTTTCTTT. Translation gives CASSILVNTEAFF.

V gene TRBV29-1 combines with J gene TRBJ2-1; 10 nucleotides match TRBD2. CDR1 is SQVTM, CDR2 ANQGSEA, per germline. The CDR3 is 15 amino acids. V trimming: 2 bases; J trimming: 3 bases; junction bases outside the gene matches: 4. In DNA form, the CDR3 reads TGCAGCGTTGAACGCCCTAGCGGGGGCTACAATGAGCAGTTCTTC. This encodes CSVERPSGGYNEQFF.

The table lists this clone with a few counts. This chain links TRBV19 with TRBJ2-5; 9 bases map to TRBD2. Germline V gene sequence: CDR1 LNHDA, CDR2 SQIVND (reference sequence). There are 15 residues in the CDR3. The ends lost 1 base at V and 1 base at J; junction bases unmatched: 1. This chain's CDR3 is CASSIGSGSQETQYF. The CDR3 nucleotides read TGTGCCAGTAGTATAGGTAGCGGGAGCCAAGAGACCCAGTACTTC.

The V call is TRBV4-1, the J call TRBJ1-3, with a tentative D call TRBD1 (5 bases). V gave up 3 bases and J gave up 1 base, with 13 bases separating them. CDR3 length: 16 amino acids. Germline V gene sequence: CDR1 MGHRA, CDR2 YSYEKL. The CDR3 here is CASSHRGRLSGNTIYF. For the CDR3, the DNA is TGCGCCAGCAGCCACCGGGGCAGACTTTCTGGAAACACCATATATTTT.

The chain joins TRBV7-9 to TRBJ2-7; 9 nucleotides match TRBD1. V trimming: 5 bases; J trimming: 6 bases; junction bases outside the gene matches: 8. The CDR3 runs 14 residues. Germline CDR1 reads SEHNR; CDR2 reads FQNEAQ (reference sequence). DNA of the CDR3: TGTGCCAGCAGCATGGGGACAGGGAGGACCGAGCAGTACTTC. Translating gives CASSMGTGRTEQYF.

The rearrangement joins TRBV28 to TRBJ1-2, with TRBD1 matching over 10 bases. The CDR3 consists of 13 residues. Germline V CDR1 and CDR2: MDHEN, SYDVKM. V trimming: 8 bases; J trimming: 8 bases; junction bases outside the gene matches: 8. The CDR3 region is CASVRDRGAGYTF. CDR3 sequence (DNA): TGTGCCAGCGTTAGGGACAGGGGAGCGGGCTACACCTTC.

Details on this clone: This sample also contains other DNA sequences that code for the same CDR3. This chain links TRBV9 with TRBJ2-5; 9 nucleotides align to TRBD1. The CDR3 length is 14 residues. Germline V lookup: CDR1 SGDLS, CDR2 YYNGEE. Unmatched junction bases numbered 4, after V lost 2 bases and J lost 5 bases. For the CDR3, the DNA is TGTGCCAGCAGCGTGGGACAGGGCGGCGAGACCCAGTACTTC. This gives the protein CASSVGQGGETQYF.

This chain links TRBV29-1 with TRBJ1-3; 7 bases align to TRBD1. Germline loops: CDR1 SQVTM, CDR2 ANQGSEA. Trimming removed 7 bases from V and 1 base from J; junction bases left unmatched: 10. The CDR3 covers 15 residues. CDR3 residues: CSASLPGGSGNTIYF. The CDR3 coding sequence is TGCAGCGCTTCATTGCCAGGGGGATCTGGAAACACCATATATTTT.

The chain has TRBV10-1 and TRBJ2-7, with 9 bases fitting TRBD2. Germline-derived CDR1 and CDR2 are WNHNN and SYGVQD (reference sequence). CDR3 size: 14 residues. Trimming removed 3 bases from V and 6 bases from J; junction bases left unmatched: 6. This chain's CDR3 is CASSDGGRASEQYF. The CDR3 DNA reads TGCGCCAGCAGTGATGGCGGGAGGGCTTCCGAGCAGTACTTC.

This clone is deemed medium-sized. Distinct nucleotide sequences in the sample also encode this CDR3. This rearrangement joins TRBV2 to TRBJ2-1; D is uncertain. Trimming took off 4 bases at V and 9 bases at J, with 4 bases between the two ends. The CDR3 has 10 amino acids. From germline, CDR1 is SNHLY and CDR2 FYNNEI. CDR3 DNA sequence: TGTGCCAGCAGTGGGGTTGAGCAGTTCTTC. It specifies CASSGVEQFF.

This sequence joins TRBV21-1 and TRBJ2-1; the DNA was not used to check the table's D call, TRBD2. TRBV21-1 is shown as a pseudogene. The CDR3 spans 17 residues. This chain's CDR3 is CASSKAEGVYSYNEQFF. CDR3 DNA: TGTGCCAGCAGCAAAGCGGAAGGAGTCTACTCCTACAATGAGCAGTTCTTC.

CDR3 in DNA: TGTGCCAGCAGCCCCTCGGGAGGGGGGGCAGATACGCAGTATTTT. Its translation is CASSPSGGGADTQYF. This sequence joins TRBV7-3 and TRBJ2-3; 8 positions agree with TRBD2. Germline CDR1 and CDR2: SGHTA and FQGTGA. The CDR3 has 15 amino acids. V shed 5 bases and J 4 bases; nucleotides not matched to a gene: 8.

This clone occurred many times. The CDR3 protein is CASSQPGQVSYEQYF. For the CDR3, the DNA is TGTGCCAGCAGTCAACCGGGACAGGTATCCTACGAGCAGTACTTC. The rearrangement joins TRBV28 to TRBJ2-7; 8 bases match TRBD1. The CDR3 has 15 amino acids. Trimming took 5 bases from V and 1 from J; bases not matched to a gene: 7. The V gene's germline CDR1 is MDHEN and CDR2 SYDVKM.

The chain links TRBV30 to TRBJ2-1; 8 nucleotides match TRBD2. Germline values: CDR1 GTSNPN, CDR2 SVGIG (reference sequence). Germline trimming cut 6 bases from V and 3 bases from J; bases unmatched to any gene: 4. This CDR3 region has 13 residues. CDR3 in amino acids: CACRLAGYNEQFF. The CDR3 DNA follows: TGTGCCTGTCGTCTAGCGGGCTACAATGAGCAGTTCTTC.

Here the CDR3 DNA reads TGTGCCAGCAGCTTAGGTGCCACCTGGGAGCAGTACTTC. Its protein product is CASSLGATWEQYF. The genes are TRBV7-9 and TRBJ2-7, with D hard to call. This CDR3 has 13 amino acids. V was cut by 1 base and J by 7 bases, with 11 bases left in between. CDR1 and CDR2 (germline): SEHNR, FQNEAQ (reference sequence).

This rearrangement joins TRBV18 to TRBJ1-1; maybe TRBD1 (5 bases). This CDR3 spans 15 amino acids. Germline values: CDR1 KGHSH, CDR2 LQKENI. Deletions cut 3 bases from V and 0 bases from J, with 11 bases between. CDR3 in amino acids: CASSPVRTMNTEAFF. CDR3 sequence (DNA): TGTGCCAGCTCACCGGTCAGGACAATGAACACTGAAGCTTTCTTT.

V usage is TRBV4-3 and J usage is TRBJ2-1; 8 bases line up with TRBD2. The CDR3 is made up of 16 amino acids. The junction had 5 bases not matched to a gene; V was cut back by 3 bases and J by 1 base. The V gene's germline CDR1 is LGHNA and CDR2 YSLEER. The DNA for the CDR3 is TGCGCCAGCAGCCAGCGAGCGGGAGAGTCCTACAATGAGCAGTTCTTC. Its protein product is CASSQRAGESYNEQFF.